The sequence of this TCR beta chain was determined in a study of cytomegalovirus exposure and HLA in healthy donors. About the study: Among 150 million to 200 million T cells, an earlier analysis found 120 million or so unique TCR beta sequences. About 85 million unique TCRs from HLA-typed donors were held in an early release of data.

The CDR3 loop spans 15 amino acids. Germline-derived CDR1 and CDR2 are MNHEY and SVGAGI. Trimming removed 5 bases from V and 9 bases from J, with 17 bases in between. Note on this clone: Its antigen remains unknown.

The PCR made use of 60 Vbeta and 13 Jbeta primers. Produced via immunoSEQ multiplex PCR; TCRdb's table is partial and in-frame only. This sample has 130,000 or so clones; around 77% occur once, and the top ten carry under 6.5%. Findings and limits, study-wide: What TCR beta sequences reportedly achieved was accurate prediction of HLA-A and HLA-B alleles in most subjects. A link between a missense DCLRE1C variant and TCR beta V- and J-gene trimming emerged from a later analysis.

The TCR was taken from a man between 18 and 29 years old in good health and CMV-seropositive. Specimen: PBMCs. The chain couples TRBV6-5 to TRBJ1-6, with D uncertain. CDR3 loop: CASSLGRQAPSPLHF. DNA of the CDR3: TGTGCCAGCAGTCTAGGGAGGCAGGCCCCTTCACCCCTCCACTTT.